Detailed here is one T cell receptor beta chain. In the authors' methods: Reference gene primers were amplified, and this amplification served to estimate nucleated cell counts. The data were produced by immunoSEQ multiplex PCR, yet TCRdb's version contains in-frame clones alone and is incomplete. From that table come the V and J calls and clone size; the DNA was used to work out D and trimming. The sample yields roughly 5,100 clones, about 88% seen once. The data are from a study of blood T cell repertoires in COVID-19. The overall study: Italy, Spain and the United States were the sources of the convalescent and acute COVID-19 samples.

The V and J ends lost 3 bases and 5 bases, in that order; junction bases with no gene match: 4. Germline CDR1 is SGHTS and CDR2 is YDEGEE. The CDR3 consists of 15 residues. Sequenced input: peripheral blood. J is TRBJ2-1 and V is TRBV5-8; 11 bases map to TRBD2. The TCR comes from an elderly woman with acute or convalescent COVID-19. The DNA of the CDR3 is TGTGCCAGCAGCTCCCTTAGCGGGGGGGACAATGAGCAGTTCTTC. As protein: CASSSLSGGDNEQFF.